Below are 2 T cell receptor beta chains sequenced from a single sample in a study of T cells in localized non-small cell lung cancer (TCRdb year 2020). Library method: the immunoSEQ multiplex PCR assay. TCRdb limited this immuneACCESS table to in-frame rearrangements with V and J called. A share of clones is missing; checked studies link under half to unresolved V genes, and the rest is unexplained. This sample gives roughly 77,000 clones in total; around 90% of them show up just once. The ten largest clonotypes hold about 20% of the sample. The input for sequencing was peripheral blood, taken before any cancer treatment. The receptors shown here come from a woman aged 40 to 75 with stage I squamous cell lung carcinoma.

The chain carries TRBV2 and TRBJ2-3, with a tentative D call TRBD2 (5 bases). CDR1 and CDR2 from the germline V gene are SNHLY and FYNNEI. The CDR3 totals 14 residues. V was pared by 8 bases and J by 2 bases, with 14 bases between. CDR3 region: CASSGLAYTDTQYF. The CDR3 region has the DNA TGTGCCAGCTCGGGTCTAGCTTACACAGATACGCAGTATTTT.

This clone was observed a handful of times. CDR3 sequence reads: CASSEGRGLYEQYF. CDR3 nucleotide sequence: TGCGCCAGCAGTGAGGGCAGGGGGCTCTACGAGCAGTACTTC. The V call is TRBV10-1, the J call TRBJ2-7; 8 nucleotides line up with TRBD1. Germline values: CDR1 WNHNN, CDR2 SYGVQD (reference sequence). The V gene end was trimmed by 2 bases and the J gene end by 3 bases; junction bases not matched to a gene: 3. The length of the CDR3 is 14 residues.